This T cell receptor (beta chain) derives from a study of CD8 T cells in ankylosing spondylitis. General study points: A TCR beta motif of roughly 8 highly homologous variants appeared characteristic of ankylosing spondylitis blood.

This clonotype was picked up a small number of times. Its antigen is unidentified. With V trimmed by 4 bases and J by 4 bases, 7 bases remained unmatched. Germline V gives CDR1 SGHKS, CDR2 YYEKEE (reference sequence). The CDR3 consists of 15 residues. TCRdb reanalysed the 5' RACE reads using MiXCR and keeps one entry per CDR3 protein. The sample yields approximately 540,000 distinct CDR3 sequences, 9.5% to 15% seen once. The sequenced sample consisted of blood, either unsorted or a sorted T cell fraction (not recorded which). The receptor was derived from a male donor with ankylosing spondylitis. J is TRBJ2-1 and V is TRBV5-5; 8 bases are a match to TRBD2. The chain's CDR3 is CASSPGGAVYNEQFF. The CDR3 nucleotides read TGTGCCAGCAGCCCCGGGGGGGCGGTTTACAATGAGCAGTTCTTC.